Listed here is a single TCR beta chain. The data originate from a study of blood T cell repertoires in COVID-19. Study context: The study drew acute and convalescent COVID-19 samples from the United States, Italy and Spain. PBMCs, B-cell-depleted T cells, or T cells provided the cDNA or gDNA that made up the material.

Under the authors' procedure: Using reference gene primer amplification, nucleated cell counts were estimated. Data came from immunoSEQ multiplex PCR; TCRdb stores just in-frame clones and leaves some out. For V, J and clone size, that table is used; D and trimming come from the DNA. The sample contains approximately 170,000 clones, 85% to 90% of which appear only once. V was clipped by 5 bases and J by 1 base, with 20 bases between them. Germline lookup yields CDR1 LNHDA and CDR2 SQIVND (reference sequence). This CDR3 is 17 amino acids long. The chain has TRBV19 and TRBJ2-5, with D tentatively TRBD1 (6 bases). Sequences were obtained from peripheral blood. This sequence originates from a woman in her sixties or seventies with acute or convalescent COVID-19. The CDR3 region has the DNA TGTGCCAGTAGTCCCTACAGGGATAGGTTTGTCCAAGAGACCCAGTACTTC. Amino acids: CASSPYRDRFVQETQYF.